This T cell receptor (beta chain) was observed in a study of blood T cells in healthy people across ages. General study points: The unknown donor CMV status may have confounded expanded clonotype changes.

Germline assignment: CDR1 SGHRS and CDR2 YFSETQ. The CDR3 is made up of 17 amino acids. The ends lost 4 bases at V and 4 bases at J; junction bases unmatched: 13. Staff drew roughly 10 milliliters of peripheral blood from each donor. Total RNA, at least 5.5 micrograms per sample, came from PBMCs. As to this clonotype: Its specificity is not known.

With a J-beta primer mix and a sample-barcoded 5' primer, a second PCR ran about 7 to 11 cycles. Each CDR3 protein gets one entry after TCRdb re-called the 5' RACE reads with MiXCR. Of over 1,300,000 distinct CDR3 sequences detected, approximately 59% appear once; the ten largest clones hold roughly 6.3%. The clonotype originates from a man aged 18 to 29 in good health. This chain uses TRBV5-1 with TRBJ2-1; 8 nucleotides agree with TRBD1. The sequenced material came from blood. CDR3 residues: CASSKHTGTGAYNEQFF. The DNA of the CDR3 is TGCGCCAGCAGCAAACATACCGGGACAGGCGCTTACAATGAGCAGTTCTTC.